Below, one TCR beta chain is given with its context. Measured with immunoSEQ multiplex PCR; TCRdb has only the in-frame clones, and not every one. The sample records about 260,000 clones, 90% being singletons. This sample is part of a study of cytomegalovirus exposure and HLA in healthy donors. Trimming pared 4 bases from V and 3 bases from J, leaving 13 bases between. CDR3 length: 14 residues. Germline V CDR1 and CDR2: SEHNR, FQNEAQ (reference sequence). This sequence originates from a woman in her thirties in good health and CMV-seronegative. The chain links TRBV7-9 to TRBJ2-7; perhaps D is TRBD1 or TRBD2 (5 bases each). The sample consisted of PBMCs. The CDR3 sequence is CASSSIGTSYEQYF. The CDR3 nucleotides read TGTGCCAGCAGCTCCATCGGGACGAGCTACGAGCAGTACTTC.